These 11 T cell receptor beta chains were all obtained from the same sample, sequenced in a study of cytomegalovirus exposure and HLA in healthy donors. Measured with immunoSEQ multiplex PCR; TCRdb has only the in-frame clones, and not every one. Of about 250,000 clones listed, around nine tenths are singletons. Sequenced: PBMCs. The receptors derive from a man aged 18 to 29 in good health and CMV-seronegative.

This clone was counted only a few times. This chain connects TRBV4-2 to TRBJ2-7; 10 bases align to TRBD2. Germline V CDR1 and CDR2: LGHNA, YNFKEQ. The CDR3 length is 15 residues. V lost 0 bases, J lost 5 bases, and 4 bases stayed unmatched. CDR3 DNA: TGTGCCAGCAGCCAAGAGTCTAGCGGGAGTGACGAGCAGTACTTC. Its translation is CASSQESSGSDEQYF.

The rearrangement links TRBV5-4 to TRBJ2-2; 8 bases agree with TRBD2. V trimming: 4 bases; J trimming: 6 bases; junction bases outside the gene matches: 11. The CDR3 is made up of 16 amino acids. Germline values: CDR1 SGHNT, CDR2 YYREEE (reference sequence). The CDR3 coding sequence is TGTGCCAGCAGCATGGGACTAGAGGCTCGGCCCGGGGAGCTGTTTTTT. Its translation: CASSMGLEARPGELFF.

This clone appeared a few times. The chain couples TRBV28 to TRBJ1-3; 9 bases are a match to TRBD1. The CDR3 is made up of 16 amino acids. J was trimmed by 4 bases and V by 10 bases; bases with no gene match: 14. Germline V lookup: CDR1 MDHEN, CDR2 SYDVKM. As DNA, the CDR3 is TGTGCCACCTTGGATGGCCCTGGACAGGGGGGAAACACCATATATTTT. Protein sequence: CATLDGPGQGGNTIYF.

This clone was picked up one time. The chain uses TRBV7-9 and TRBJ2-5; possibly TRBD2 for D (5 bases). Germline CDR1 and CDR2: SEHNR and FQNEAQ (reference sequence). V was cut by 5 bases and J by 0 bases, with 7 bases left in between. The CDR3 has 13 amino acids. The CDR3 region has the DNA TGTGCCAGCAGCCGGACTTACCAAGAGACCCAGTACTTC. The encoded protein is CASSRTYQETQYF.

The genes are TRBV6-6 and TRBJ2-7; no firm D call. Germline V lookup: CDR1 MNHNY, CDR2 SVGAGI (reference sequence). The CDR3 extends over 13 amino acids. V shed 5 bases and J shed 2 bases, with 10 bases lying between them. This chain's CDR3 is CASSPQVTYEQYF. DNA of the CDR3: TGTGCCAGCAGTCCGCAGGTTACCTACGAGCAGTACTTC.

In this sample, this clone turned up a few times. The chain links TRBV30 to TRBJ1-6, with a possible D match to TRBD1 (5 bases). The length of the CDR3 is 14 residues. Between the trimmed V and J ends, which lost 5 bases and 8 bases, there was a span of 16 bases. Germline V gene lookup returns CDR1 GTSNPN and CDR2 SVGIG (reference sequence). CDR3 region: CAWAVAGRDSPLHF. CDR3 sequence (DNA): TGTGCCTGGGCGGTAGCAGGGAGGGATTCACCCCTCCACTTT.

This rearrangement joins TRBV4-2 to TRBJ2-7; D gene uncertain. CDR1 is LGHNA and CDR2 is YNFKEQ in the germline V gene. The CDR3 is 13 amino acids. V was cut by 0 bases and J by 4 bases, with 7 bases left in between. The DNA of the CDR3 is TGTGCCAGCAGCCAAGAGACTGCTTACGAGCAGTACTTC. It specifies CASSQETAYEQYF.

The chain recombines TRBV4-3 with TRBJ2-2; 7 bases align to TRBD2. The germline CDR1 and CDR2 sequences are LGHNA and YSLEER. The J segment lost 6 bases and the V segment lost 0 bases, leaving 4 bases of the junction unmatched. The CDR3 sequence is 15 residues long. The CDR3 region is CASSQDQAGSGELFF. CDR3 bases: TGCGCCAGCAGCCAAGATCAAGCGGGGTCCGGGGAGCTGTTTTTT.

The genes are TRBV11-2 and TRBJ1-6; D is ambiguous. In germline, CDR1 is SGHAT, CDR2 FQNNGV. V gave up 1 base and J gave up 5 bases, with 12 bases separating them. The CDR3 sequence is 16 residues long. In nucleotides, the CDR3 is TGTGCCAGCAGCTTAGGGGCTGTCCTCAATAATTCACCCCTCCACTTT. Its protein product is CASSLGAVLNNSPLHF.

V usage is TRBV2 and J usage is TRBJ2-7; perhaps TRBD1 as D (5 bases). CDR1 SNHLY and CDR2 FYNNEI come from the germline V gene. Trimming removed 1 base from V and 5 bases from J, with 9 bases in between. The CDR3 is 13 amino acids. In DNA, the CDR3 is TGTGCCAGCAGTGAAGTGGTCAGGGACGAGCAGTACTTC. As protein: CASSEVVRDEQYF.

The gene calls are TRBV7-6 and TRBJ2-7, with 9 bases fitting TRBD2. This CDR3 is 15 amino acids long. After removal of 1 base from V and 2 bases from J, the junction contained 3 bases not matched to a gene. Germline CDR1 and CDR2: SGHVS and FNYEAQ. CDR3: CASSLGPSGTYEQYF. CDR3 coding DNA: TGTGCCAGCAGCTTAGGTCCTAGCGGGACCTACGAGCAGTACTTC. The full variable domain, completed using reference TRBV7-6 and TRBJ2-7, is GAGVSQSPRYKVTKRGQDVALRCDPISGHVSLYWYRQALGQGPEFLTYFNYEAQQDKSGLPNDRFSAERPEGSISTLTIQRTEQRDSAMYRCASSLGPSGTYEQYFGPGTRLTVT.